The 7 T cell receptor beta chains below come from one sample, sequenced in a study of cytomegalovirus exposure and HLA in healthy donors. The PCR used 60 Vbeta and 13 Jbeta primers. Sequencing used immunoSEQ multiplex PCR; TCRdb keeps in-frame clones, though not all of them. In all, the sample yields just over 40,000 clones. The sequencing sample was made of PBMCs. These receptors were collected from a man younger than 40 in good health and CMV-seronegative.

V is TRBV6-5 and J is TRBJ1-5; 7 bases align to TRBD1. Germline values: CDR1 MNHEY, CDR2 SVGAGI. Trimming at V came to 8 bases and at J to 5 bases, leaving 3 bases not matched to a gene. The CDR3 is made up of 12 amino acids. This CDR3 reads CASDRAHQPQHF. DNA of the CDR3: TGTGCCAGCGACAGGGCCCATCAGCCCCAGCATTTT.

This chain uses TRBV5-4 with TRBJ2-2; 10 bases match TRBD2. V shed 5 bases and J 6 bases; nucleotides not matched to a gene: 10. The CDR3 sequence is 16 residues long. Germline CDR1 and CDR2: SGHNT and YYREEE (reference sequence). The CDR3 protein is CASRLMSGGASGELFF. The CDR3 bases are TGTGCCAGCAGGCTGATGAGCGGGGGGGCGTCCGGGGAGCTGTTTTTT.

This chain joins TRBV4-2 and TRBJ1-1; D not resolved. V lost 1 base and J 0 bases, leaving 12 bases between the germline ends. The CDR3 consists of 16 residues. Looked up from germline, CDR1 is LGHNA and CDR2 is YNFKEQ. CDR3 DNA sequence: TGTGCCAGCAGCCAAGGGAGCGGGGTGATGAACACTGAAGCTTTCTTT. Its translation: CASSQGSGVMNTEAFF.

The V call is TRBV5-1, the J call TRBJ2-2; D may be TRBD2 (6 bases). Trimming removed 5 bases at V and 6 bases at J, with 17 bases between. Germline CDR1 reads SGHRS; CDR2 reads YFSETQ. The CDR3 totals 15 residues. The DNA for the CDR3 is TGCGCCAGCAGACCCGGGGATAGCGGTGCCGGGGAGCTGTTTTTT. The encoded protein is CASRPGDSGAGELFF.

Regarding this clone: The junction departs from germline at one end; a sequencing error may be responsible. This rearrangement joins TRBV7-7 to TRBJ1-1; no firm D call. The germline CDR1 and CDR2 sequences are SSHAT and FNYEAQ (reference sequence). The CDR3 extends over 13 amino acids. CDR3 loop: CASSPGRASRAFF. The CDR3 DNA reads TGTGCTAGCAGCCCAGGTCGCGCCTCCCGAGCTTTCTTT.

The V gene is TRBV7-8, the J gene TRBJ1-5; D call uncertain. The V gene's germline CDR1 is SGHVS and CDR2 FQNEAQ. CDR3 length: 13 amino acids. The germline V and J ends were trimmed by 2 bases and 6 bases, with 8 bases remaining between them. CDR3 region: CASSLRGIQPQHF. The DNA for the CDR3 is TGTGCCAGCAGCTTACGGGGAATTCAGCCCCAGCATTTT.

The rearrangement uses TRBV19 and TRBJ2-2; 9 bases map to TRBD2. This CDR3 has 18 amino acids. Germline loops: CDR1 LNHDA, CDR2 SQIVND (reference sequence). The V gene end was trimmed by 3 bases and the J gene end by 2 bases; junction bases not matched to a gene: 10. This chain's CDR3 is CASSISGRASKNTGELFF. The CDR3 bases are TGTGCCAGTAGTATTAGCGGGAGAGCAAGTAAAAACACCGGGGAGCTGTTTTTT.